This T cell receptor (beta chain) derives from a study of radiation and T cells in renal cell carcinoma. TCRdb's table, derived via immunoSEQ multiplex PCR, lists solely in-frame clones and lacks some. The sample has around 95,000 clones, roughly 82% seen once. This sample's time point: blood 4 weeks post-SBRT, at nephrectomy. The treatment here: 15 Gy SBRT to primary tumor, nephrectomy 4 weeks later. This clone has just one count. Germline V CDR1 and CDR2: SGHDN, FVKESK. This CDR3 is built from 14 residues. With 4 bases removed from V and 2 bases from J, the gap between germline ends came to 11 bases.

The source material was blood, sampled from a patient whose treatment included radiotherapy and nephrectomy. The V and J genes are TRBV14 and TRBJ1-1; D is perhaps TRBD1 (5 bases). This clonotype was obtained from a man aged 55 to 70 with renal cell carcinoma. Written as DNA, the CDR3 is TGTGCCAGCAGCCCGGAGACAGTAAACACTGAAGCTTTCTTT. Its translation: CASSPETVNTEAFF. The full variable domain, rest sourced from reference TRBV14 and TRBJ1-1, is EAGVTQFPSHSVIEKGQTVTLRCDPISGHDNLYWYRRVMGKEIKFLLHFVKESKQDESGMPNNRFLAERTGGTYSTLKVQPAELEDSGVYFCASSPETVNTEAFFGQGTRLTVV.